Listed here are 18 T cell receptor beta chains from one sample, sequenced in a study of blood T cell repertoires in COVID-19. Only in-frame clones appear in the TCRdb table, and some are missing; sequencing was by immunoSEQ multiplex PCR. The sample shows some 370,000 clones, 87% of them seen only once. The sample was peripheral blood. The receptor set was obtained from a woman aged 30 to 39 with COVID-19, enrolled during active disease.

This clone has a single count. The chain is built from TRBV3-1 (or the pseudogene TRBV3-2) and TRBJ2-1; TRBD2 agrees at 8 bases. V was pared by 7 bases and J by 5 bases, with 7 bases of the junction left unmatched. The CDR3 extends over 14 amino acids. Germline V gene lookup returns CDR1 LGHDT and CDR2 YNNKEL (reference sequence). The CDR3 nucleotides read TGTGCCAGCAACCAGCGGGAGAAGCACAATGAGCAGTTCTTC. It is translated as CASNQREKHNEQFF.

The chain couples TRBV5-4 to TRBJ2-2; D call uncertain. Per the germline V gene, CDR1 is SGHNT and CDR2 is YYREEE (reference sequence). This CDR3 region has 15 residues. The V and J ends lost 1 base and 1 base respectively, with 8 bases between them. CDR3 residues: CASSLPGRNTGELFF. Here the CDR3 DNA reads TGTGCCAGCAGCTTGCCGGGTCGGAACACCGGGGAGCTGTTTTTT.

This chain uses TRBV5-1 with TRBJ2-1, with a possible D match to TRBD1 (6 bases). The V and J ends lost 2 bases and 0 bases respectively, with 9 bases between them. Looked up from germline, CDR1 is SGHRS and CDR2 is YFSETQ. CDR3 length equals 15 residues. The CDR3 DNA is TGCGCCAGCAGCTTCCAGGGGAGCTCCTACAATGAGCAGTTCTTC. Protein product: CASSFQGSSYNEQFF.

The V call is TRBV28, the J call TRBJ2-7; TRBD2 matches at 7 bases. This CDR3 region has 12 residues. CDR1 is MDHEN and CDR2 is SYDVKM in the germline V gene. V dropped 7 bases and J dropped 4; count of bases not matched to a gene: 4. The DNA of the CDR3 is TGTGCCAGCACCTCGGGAGGTTACGAGCAGTACTTC. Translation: CASTSGGYEQYF.

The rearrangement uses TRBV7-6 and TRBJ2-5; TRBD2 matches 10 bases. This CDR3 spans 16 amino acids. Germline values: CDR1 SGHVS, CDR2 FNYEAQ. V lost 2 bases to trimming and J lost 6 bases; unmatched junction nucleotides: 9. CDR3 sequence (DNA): TGTGCCAGCAGCTTATCCGAGCTAGCGGGAGTAAAGACCCAGTACTTC. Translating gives CASSLSELAGVKTQYF. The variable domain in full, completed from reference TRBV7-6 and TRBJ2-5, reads GAGVSQSPRYKVTKRGQDVALRCDPISGHVSLYWYRQALGQGPEFLTYFNYEAQQDKSGLPNDRFSAERPEGSISTLTIQRTEQRDSAMYRCASSLSELAGVKTQYFGPGTRLLVL.

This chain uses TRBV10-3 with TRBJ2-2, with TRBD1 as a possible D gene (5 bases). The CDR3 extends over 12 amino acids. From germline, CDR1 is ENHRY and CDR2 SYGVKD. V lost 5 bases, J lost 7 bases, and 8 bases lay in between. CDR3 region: CAISKGDGELFF. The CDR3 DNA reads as TGTGCCATCAGTAAAGGGGACGGGGAGCTGTTTTTT.

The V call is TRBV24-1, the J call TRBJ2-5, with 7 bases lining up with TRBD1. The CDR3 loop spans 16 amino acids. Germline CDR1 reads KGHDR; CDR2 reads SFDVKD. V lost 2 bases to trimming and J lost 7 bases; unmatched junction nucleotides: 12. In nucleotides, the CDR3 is TGTGCCACCAGTGATTCGCCGACAGGGCGGTCCGGGACCCAGTACTTC. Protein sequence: CATSDSPTGRSGTQYF.

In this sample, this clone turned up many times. The DNA for the CDR3 is TGTGCCTGGAGTGTGATCGGGAGGGGCACCGGGGAGCTGTTTTTT. Amino acids: CAWSVIGRGTGELFF. This chain connects TRBV30 to TRBJ2-2; 8 positions agree with TRBD2. The CDR3 runs to 15 residues. Germline V gene sequence: CDR1 GTSNPN, CDR2 SVGIG (reference sequence). V was clipped by 0 bases and J by 4 bases; unmatched bases: 4.

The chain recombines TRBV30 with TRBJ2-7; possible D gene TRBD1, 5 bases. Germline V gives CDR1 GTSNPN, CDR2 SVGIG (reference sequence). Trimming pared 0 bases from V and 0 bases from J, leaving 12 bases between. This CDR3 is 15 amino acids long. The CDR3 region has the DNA TGTGCCTGGAGTGTACCGACAGCCAGCTCCTACGAGCAGTACTTC. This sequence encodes CAWSVPTASSYEQYF.

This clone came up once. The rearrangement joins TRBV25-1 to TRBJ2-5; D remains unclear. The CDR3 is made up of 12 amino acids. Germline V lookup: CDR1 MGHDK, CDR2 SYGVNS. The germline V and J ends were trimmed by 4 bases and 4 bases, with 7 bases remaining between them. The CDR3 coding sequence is TGTGCCAGCAGTGCGTCTTCAGAGACCCAGTACTTC. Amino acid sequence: CASSASSETQYF. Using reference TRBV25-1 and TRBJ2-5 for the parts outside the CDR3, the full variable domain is EADIYQTPRYLVIGTGKKITLECSQTMGHDKMYWYQQDPGMELHLIHYSYGVNSTEKGDLSSESTVSRIRTEHFPLTLESARPSHTSQYLCASSASSETQYFGPGTRLLVL.

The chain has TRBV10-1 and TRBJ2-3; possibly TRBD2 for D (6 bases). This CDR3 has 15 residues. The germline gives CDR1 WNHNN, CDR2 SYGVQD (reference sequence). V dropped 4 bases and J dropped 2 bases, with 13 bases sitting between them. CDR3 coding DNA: TGCGCCAGCAGTGTGTCGTCTAGCGACACAGATACGCAGTATTTT. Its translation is CASSVSSSDTDTQYF.

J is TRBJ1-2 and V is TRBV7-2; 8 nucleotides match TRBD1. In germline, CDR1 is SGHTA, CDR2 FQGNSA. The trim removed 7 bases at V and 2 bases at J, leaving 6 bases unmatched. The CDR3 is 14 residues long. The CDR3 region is CASTWTGRNYGYTF. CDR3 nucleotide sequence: TGTGCCAGCACCTGGACAGGGAGGAACTATGGCTACACCTTC.

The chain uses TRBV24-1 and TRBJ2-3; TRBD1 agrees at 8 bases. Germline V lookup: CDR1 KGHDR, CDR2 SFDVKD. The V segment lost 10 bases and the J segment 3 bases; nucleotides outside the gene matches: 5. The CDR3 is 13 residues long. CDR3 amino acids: CATDRDGTDTQYF. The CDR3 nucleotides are TGTGCCACGGACAGGGATGGGACAGATACGCAGTATTTT.

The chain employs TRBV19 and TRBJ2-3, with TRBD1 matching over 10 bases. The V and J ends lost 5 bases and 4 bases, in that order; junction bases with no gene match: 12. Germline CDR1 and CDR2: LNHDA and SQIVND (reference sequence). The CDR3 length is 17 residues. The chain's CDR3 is CASSPPLDRGRSDTQYF. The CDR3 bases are TGTGCCAGTAGTCCCCCCCTCGACAGGGGGCGTTCAGATACGCAGTATTTT.

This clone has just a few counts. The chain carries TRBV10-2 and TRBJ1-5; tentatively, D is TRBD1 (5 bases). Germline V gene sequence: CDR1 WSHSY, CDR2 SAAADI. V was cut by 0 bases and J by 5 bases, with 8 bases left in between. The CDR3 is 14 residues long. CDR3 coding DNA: TGCGCCAGCAGTGAGTCGGTGGGGCATCAGCCCCAGCATTTT. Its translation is CASSESVGHQPQHF.

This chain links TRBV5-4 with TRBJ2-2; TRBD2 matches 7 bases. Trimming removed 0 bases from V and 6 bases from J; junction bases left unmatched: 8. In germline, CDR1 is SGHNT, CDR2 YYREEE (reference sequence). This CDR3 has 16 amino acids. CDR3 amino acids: CASSLGLAGDSGELFF. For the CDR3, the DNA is TGTGCCAGCAGCTTGGGACTAGCCGGAGACTCCGGGGAGCTGTTTTTT.

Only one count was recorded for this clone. Written as DNA, the CDR3 is TGTGCCAGTAGTATATCCCCGGCTAGCGGGAAGTACCAAGAGACCCAGTACTTC. Its protein is CASSISPASGKYQETQYF. The chain combines TRBV19 with TRBJ2-5, with 9 bases fitting TRBD2. The CDR3 is 18 residues long. From germline, CDR1 is LNHDA and CDR2 SQIVND (reference sequence). V was clipped by 2 bases and J by 0 bases; unmatched bases: 10.

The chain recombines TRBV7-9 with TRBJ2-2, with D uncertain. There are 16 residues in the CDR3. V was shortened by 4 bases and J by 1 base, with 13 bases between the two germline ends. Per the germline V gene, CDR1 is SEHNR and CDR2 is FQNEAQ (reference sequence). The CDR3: CASSSDLAVNTGELFF. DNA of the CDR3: TGTGCCAGCAGCTCCGACTTGGCGGTGAACACCGGGGAGCTGTTTTTT.